The subject of this entry is one TCR beta chain. This receptor's antigen is unknown. Qualities for individual bases were not recorded, and no much larger clone is one base off. Using the deep immunoSEQ assay, multiplex PCR amplified TCR CDR3 regions from genomic DNA. Extracted genomic DNA from each cell subset was distributed evenly across all wells of several immunoSEQ 96-well plates, and each plate was treated as a replicate. For sorted subsets, 200 to 250 ng genomic DNA, equal to approximately 30,000 T cell genomes, was loaded into each replicate PCR. Purified libraries were quantified with a Qubit 3.0 fluorometer, sized on a Bioanalyzer 2100, and re-quantified with the KAPA Library Quantification kit. A separate single-read 150-cycle Illumina NextSeq 550 flow cell was used to sequence each immunoSEQ 96-well plate. For the original study's pipeline: Because the immunoSEQ output included only junctional sequences and no quality scores, the filtering could not be the same as the filtering used for full-length reads. Sequences were annotated with PyIR, a Python wrapper for IgBLAST v1.9, and V/J genes and CDR3 were assigned using IMGT germline references. Reads were removed for weak V/J assignments (E-value above 1e-6), missing CDR3, stop codons, out-of-frame junctions, or ambiguous translated residues. V3J clonotypes were defined as sequences sharing the same inferred V gene, J gene, and CDR3 amino acid sequence. Percentage overlap between repertoires was calculated by dividing the number of shared unique clonotypes by the size of the smaller repertoire. Richness of each repertoire was evaluated using RTK rarefaction, the Chao1 estimator, and Recon v2.1 estimates of unobserved clonotypes. For all TCRbeta clonotypes obtained by the gDNA method from four donors, generation probabilities were computed with OLGA. TCRdb holds this immuneACCESS table with in-frame rearrangements only. Some clones are missing; in checked studies, unresolved V genes explain under half, and the rest has no known cause. V, J and clone size derive from that table, while D and trimming were established from the DNA sequence. For this sample the table gives 950,000 to 1,200,000 clones, of which roughly 80% were detected only once. About 0.94% of the sample is held by the ten biggest clonotypes.

Healthy HIV-negative adults with no recently reported acute infections or vaccinations were included as donors. Every donor was a Caucasian adult residing in Nashville, Tennessee, USA. CD4+ T cells were enriched through magnetic negative selection, after which naive cells were positively selected on CD45RA and the remaining negative fraction served as the memory subset. Blood was obtained by leukapheresis, after which PBMCs were separated by Ficoll-Histopaque density gradient centrifugation and cryopreserved in liquid nitrogen vapor phase. Analytical flow cytometry was used to check the purity and quantity of each magnetically sorted T cell population. Genomic DNA was isolated from every sorted fraction and measured by UV absorbance on a Nanodrop 2000c. CDR1 and CDR2 were assigned from the germline V gene as SGHRS and YFSETQ. V is cut back by 4 bases and J by 4 bases, with 19 bases in the junction unmatched. Taken from cysteine to phenylalanine, the CDR3 has 19 residues. The CDR3 DNA has 57 bases and is translated from base 1.

The sample originates from a study of shared clonotypes between healthy human individuals (dated by TCRdb to 2018 to 2021). About the study as a whole: The cohort comprised two women and a few men aged 18 to 49 years. For each donor, CD4 naive and CD4 memory were each given three plates, CD8 naive was given two plates, and CD8 memory was given one plate. To estimate repertoire size and how much clonotypes are shared between individuals, the study performed deep sequencing of blood TCR repertoires from a few healthy adults. To increase sequencing depth and limit assay-specific biases, TCR repertoire library preparation and sequencing were carried out by different laboratories using diverse techniques. Per donor, leukapheresis produced somewhere between about 0.8 and 9 billion PBMCs.

What the research found in general, with its limitations: Sampling was limited to blood, and TCR repertoires in tissue likely differ from TCR repertoires in blood. Incomplete sequencing was indicated by rarefaction of sorted-subset datasets, despite the large sequencing depth. The genetic and exposure-history diversity represented was limited by the small number of donors. Naive subsets generally had larger estimated clonotype richness than memory subsets. Across a handful of donors, about 4.5% of naive CD4, roughly 3.5% of naive CD8, roughly 2.3% of memory CD4, and 0.4% of memory CD8 clonotypes were shared. Compared with non-shared clonotypes, the clonotypes found in all four sorted-subset donors had higher generation probabilities. Pairwise subsampling led to the expectation that sequencing depth would affect the degree of clonotype sharing among donors.

The chain is made from TRBV5-1 and TRBJ1-2, with TRBD1 matching 10 junction bases. Source material: memory CD4+ T cells from PBMCs. Explained via the paper, the cell subset or site label denotes: CD45RA-negative fraction. The clonotype originates from a man younger than 30 in good health. Some clones in this sample may be carry-over from other donors' samples. The CDR3 protein: CASSTNTGTGDLGRYGYTF. The DNA is TGCGCCAGCAGCACCAACACCGGGACAGGGGATTTGGGCCGCTATGGCTACACCTTC.